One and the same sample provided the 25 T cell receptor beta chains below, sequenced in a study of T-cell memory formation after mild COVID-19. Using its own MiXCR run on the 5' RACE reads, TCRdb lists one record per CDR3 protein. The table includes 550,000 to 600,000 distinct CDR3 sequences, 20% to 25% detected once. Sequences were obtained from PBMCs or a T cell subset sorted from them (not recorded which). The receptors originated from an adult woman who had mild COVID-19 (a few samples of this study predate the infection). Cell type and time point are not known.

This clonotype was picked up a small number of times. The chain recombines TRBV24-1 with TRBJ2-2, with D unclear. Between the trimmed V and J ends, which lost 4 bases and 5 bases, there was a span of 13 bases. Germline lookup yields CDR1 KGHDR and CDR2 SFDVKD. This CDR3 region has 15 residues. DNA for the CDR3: TGTGCCACCAGTGAAGAATCTGGATGGACCGGGGAGCTGTTTTTT. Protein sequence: CATSEESGWTGELFF.

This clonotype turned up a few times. The CDR3 region is CASSVGSGFSGELFF. For the CDR3, the DNA is TGTGCCAGCAGCGTCGGATCGGGGTTCTCCGGGGAGCTGTTTTTT. This chain connects TRBV9 to TRBJ2-2; weak D call: TRBD2 (5 bases). The CDR3 length is 15 residues. Germline loops: CDR1 SGDLS, CDR2 YYNGEE. Deletions cut 2 bases from V and 6 bases from J, with 14 bases between.

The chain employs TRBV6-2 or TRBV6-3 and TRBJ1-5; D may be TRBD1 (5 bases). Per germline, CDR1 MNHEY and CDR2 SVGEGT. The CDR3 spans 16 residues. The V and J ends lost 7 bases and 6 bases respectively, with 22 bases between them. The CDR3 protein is CASTQAAGTPSQPQHF. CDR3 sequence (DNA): TGTGCCAGCACCCAAGCTGCCGGGACTCCGAGTCAGCCCCAGCATTTT.

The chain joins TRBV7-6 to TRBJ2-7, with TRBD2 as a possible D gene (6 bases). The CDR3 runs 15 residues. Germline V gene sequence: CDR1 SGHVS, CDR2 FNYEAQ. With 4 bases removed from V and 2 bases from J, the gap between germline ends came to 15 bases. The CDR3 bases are TGTGCCAGCAGCTCTCAACTCGGAGGGGCCTACGAGCAGTACTTC. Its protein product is CASSSQLGGAYEQYF.

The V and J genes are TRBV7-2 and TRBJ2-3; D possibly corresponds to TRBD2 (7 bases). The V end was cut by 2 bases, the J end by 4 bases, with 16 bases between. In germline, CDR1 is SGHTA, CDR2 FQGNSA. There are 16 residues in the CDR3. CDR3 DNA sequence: TGTGCCAGCAGCTTATTTCCGGGGGGCCCCCCAGATACGCAGTATTTT. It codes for CASSLFPGGPPDTQYF.

As DNA, the CDR3 is TGTGCCAGCAGGTTACGCGGGGGGGCTCCCTACGAGCAGTACTTC. Its translation is CASRLRGGAPYEQYF. This chain links TRBV6-2 or TRBV6-3 with TRBJ2-7; TRBD2 aligns across 9 bases. The CDR3 has 15 residues. V shed 6 bases and J 2 bases; nucleotides not matched to a gene: 8. From germline, CDR1 is MNHEY and CDR2 SVGEGT.

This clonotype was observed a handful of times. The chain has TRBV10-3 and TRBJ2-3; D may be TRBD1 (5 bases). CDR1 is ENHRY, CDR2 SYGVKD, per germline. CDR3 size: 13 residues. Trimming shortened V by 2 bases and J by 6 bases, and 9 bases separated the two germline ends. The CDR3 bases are TGTGCCATCAGTGAGCTCAGGGATGATACGCAGTATTTT. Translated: CAISELRDDTQYF.

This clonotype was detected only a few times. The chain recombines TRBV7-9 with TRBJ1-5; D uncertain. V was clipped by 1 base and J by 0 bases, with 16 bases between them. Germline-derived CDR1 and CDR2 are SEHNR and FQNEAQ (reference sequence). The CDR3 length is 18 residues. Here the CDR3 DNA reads TGTGCCAGCAGCTTAGTTTATGGTCTATACTATAGCAATCAGCCCCAGCATTTT. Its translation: CASSLVYGLYYSNQPQHF. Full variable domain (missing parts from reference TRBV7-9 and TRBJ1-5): DTGVSQNPRHKITKRGQNVTFRCDPISEHNRLYWYRQTLGQGPEFLTYFQNEAQLEKSRLLSDRFSAERPKGSFSTLEIQRTEQGDSAMYLCASSLVYGLYYSNQPQHFGDGTRLSIL.

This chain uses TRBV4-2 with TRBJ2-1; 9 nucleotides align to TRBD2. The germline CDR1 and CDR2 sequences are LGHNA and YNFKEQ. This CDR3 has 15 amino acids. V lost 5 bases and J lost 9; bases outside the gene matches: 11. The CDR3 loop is CASSLRGGVRSEQFF. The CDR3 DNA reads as TGTGCCAGCAGCTTGCGCGGGGGGGTGCGCTCTGAGCAGTTCTTC.

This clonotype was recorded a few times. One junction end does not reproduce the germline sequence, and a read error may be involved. CDR3 protein: CASSPGGITGPQYF. CDR3 sequence (DNA): TGTGCTAGCAGCCCCGGTGGGATAACGGGACCCCAGTACTTC. J is TRBJ2-5 and V is TRBV7-7; the D call may be TRBD1 or TRBD2 (5 bases each). The CDR3 is made up of 14 amino acids. Germline V lookup: CDR1 SSHAT, CDR2 FNYEAQ (reference sequence). Full variable domain (outside the CDR3, taken from reference TRBV7-7 and TRBJ2-5): GAGVSQSPRYKVTKRGQDVTLRCDPISSHATLYWYQQALGQGPEFLTYFNYEAQPDKSGLPSDRFSAERPEGSISTLTIQRTEQRDSAMYRCASSPGGITGPQYFGPGTRLLVL.

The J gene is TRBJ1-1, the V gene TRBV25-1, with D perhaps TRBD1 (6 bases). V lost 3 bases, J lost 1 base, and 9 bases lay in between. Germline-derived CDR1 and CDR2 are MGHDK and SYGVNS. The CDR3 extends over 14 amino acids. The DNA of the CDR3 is TGTGCCAGCAGTGAGACAGGCTCGAACACTGAAGCTTTCTTT. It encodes CASSETGSNTEAFF.

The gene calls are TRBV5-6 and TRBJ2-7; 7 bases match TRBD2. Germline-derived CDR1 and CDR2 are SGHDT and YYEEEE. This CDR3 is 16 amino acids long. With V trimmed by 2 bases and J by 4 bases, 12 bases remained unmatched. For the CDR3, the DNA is TGTGCCAGCAGCTTTGGACTGAGCGGGGTACGGTACGAGCAGTACTTC. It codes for CASSFGLSGVRYEQYF.

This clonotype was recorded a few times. The CDR3 protein is CASSQSAVVEAFF. The CDR3 DNA reads as TGTGCCAGCAGCCAAAGCGCGGTGGTTGAAGCTTTCTTT. The V and J genes are TRBV12-3 or TRBV12-4 and TRBJ1-1; D remains ambiguous. The V end was cut by 6 bases, the J end by 7 bases, with 15 bases between. The CDR3 loop spans 13 amino acids.

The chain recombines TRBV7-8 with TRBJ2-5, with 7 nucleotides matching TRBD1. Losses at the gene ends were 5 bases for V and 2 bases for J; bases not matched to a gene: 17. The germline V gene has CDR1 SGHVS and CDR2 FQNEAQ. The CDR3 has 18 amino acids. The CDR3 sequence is CASSLTSGQASLQETQYF. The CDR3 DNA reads TGTGCCAGCAGCCTTACGTCTGGACAGGCCTCTCTTCAAGAGACCCAGTACTTC.

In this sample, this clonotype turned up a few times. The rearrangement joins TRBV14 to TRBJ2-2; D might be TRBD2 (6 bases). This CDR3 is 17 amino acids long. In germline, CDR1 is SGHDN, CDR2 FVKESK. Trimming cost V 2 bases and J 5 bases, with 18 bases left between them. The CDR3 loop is CASSQHGTPFPTGELFF. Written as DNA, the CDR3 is TGTGCCAGCAGCCAACACGGGACTCCCTTCCCGACCGGGGAGCTGTTTTTT.

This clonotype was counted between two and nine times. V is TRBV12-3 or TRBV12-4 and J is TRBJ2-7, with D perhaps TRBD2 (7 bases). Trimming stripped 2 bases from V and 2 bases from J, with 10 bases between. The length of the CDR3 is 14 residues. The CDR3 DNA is TGTGCCAGCAGTTTATGGGAGGGGGCCTACGAGCAGTACTTC. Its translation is CASSLWEGAYEQYF.

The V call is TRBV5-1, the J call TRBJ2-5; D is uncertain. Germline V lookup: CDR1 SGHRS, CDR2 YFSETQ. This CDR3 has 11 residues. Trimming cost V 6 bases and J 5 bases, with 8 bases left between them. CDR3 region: CASISGETQYF. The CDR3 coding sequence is TGCGCCAGCATTTCCGGGGAGACCCAGTACTTC.

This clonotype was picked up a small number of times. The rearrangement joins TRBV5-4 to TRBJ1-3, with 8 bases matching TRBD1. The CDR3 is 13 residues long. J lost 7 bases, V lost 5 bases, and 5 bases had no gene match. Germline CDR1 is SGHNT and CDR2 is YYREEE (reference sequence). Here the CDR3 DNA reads TGTGCCAGCAGTTCCAGACAGGGGAACACCATATATTTT. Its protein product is CASSSRQGNTIYF.

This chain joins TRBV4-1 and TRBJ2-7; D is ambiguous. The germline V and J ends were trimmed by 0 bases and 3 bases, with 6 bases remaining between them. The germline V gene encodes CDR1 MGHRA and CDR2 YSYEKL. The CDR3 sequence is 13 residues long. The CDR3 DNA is TGCGCCAGCAGCCAAGACCCCTACTACGAGCAGTACTTC. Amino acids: CASSQDPYYEQYF.

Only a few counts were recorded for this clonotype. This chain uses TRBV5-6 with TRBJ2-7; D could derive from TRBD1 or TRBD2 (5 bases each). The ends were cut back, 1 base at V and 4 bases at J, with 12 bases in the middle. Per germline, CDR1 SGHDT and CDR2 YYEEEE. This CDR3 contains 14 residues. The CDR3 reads CASSLNWGMYEQYF. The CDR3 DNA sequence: TGTGCCAGCAGCTTGAATTGGGGGATGTACGAGCAGTACTTC. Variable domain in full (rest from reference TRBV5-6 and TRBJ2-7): DAGVTQSPTHLIKTRGQQVTLRCSPKSGHDTVSWYQQALGQGPQFIFQYYEEEERQRGNFPDRFSGHQFPNYSSELNVNALLLGDSALYLCASSLNWGMYEQYFGPGTRLTVT.

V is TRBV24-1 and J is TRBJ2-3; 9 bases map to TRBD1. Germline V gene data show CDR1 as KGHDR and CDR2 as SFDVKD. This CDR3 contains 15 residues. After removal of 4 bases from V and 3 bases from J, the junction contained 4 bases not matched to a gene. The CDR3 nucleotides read TGTGCCACCAGTGACTACAGGGGGCGGACAGATACGCAGTATTTT. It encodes CATSDYRGRTDTQYF.

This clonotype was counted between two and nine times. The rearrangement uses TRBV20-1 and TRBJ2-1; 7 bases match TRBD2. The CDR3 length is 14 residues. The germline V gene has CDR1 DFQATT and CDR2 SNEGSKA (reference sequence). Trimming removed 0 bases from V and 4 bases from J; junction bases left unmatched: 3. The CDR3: CSARDPSGYNEQFF. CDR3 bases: TGCAGTGCTAGAGACCCTAGCGGATACAATGAGCAGTTCTTC.

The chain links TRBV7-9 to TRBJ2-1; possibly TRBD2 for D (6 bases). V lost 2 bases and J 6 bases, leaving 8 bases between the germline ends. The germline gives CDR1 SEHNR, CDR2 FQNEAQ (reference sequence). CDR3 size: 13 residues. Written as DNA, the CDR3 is TGTGCCAGCAGCTTACCGGAGGGCAATGAGCAGTTCTTC. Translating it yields CASSLPEGNEQFF.

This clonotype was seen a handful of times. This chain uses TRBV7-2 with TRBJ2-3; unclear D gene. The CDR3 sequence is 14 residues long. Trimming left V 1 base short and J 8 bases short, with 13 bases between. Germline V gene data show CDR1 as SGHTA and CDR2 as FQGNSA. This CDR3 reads CASSLGLGSRTQYF. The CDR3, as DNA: TGTGCCAGCAGCTTAGGGCTAGGGTCCCGTACGCAGTATTTT.

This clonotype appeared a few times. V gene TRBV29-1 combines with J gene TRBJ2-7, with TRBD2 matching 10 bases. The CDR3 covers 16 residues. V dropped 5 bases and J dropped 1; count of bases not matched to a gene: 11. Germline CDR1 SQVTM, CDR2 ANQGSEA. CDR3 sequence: CSVRIGLLAGSYEQYF. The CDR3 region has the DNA TGCAGCGTTCGAATAGGATTACTAGCGGGATCCTACGAGCAGTACTTC.